This section outlines one T cell receptor (beta chain) sequence together with its context. This table comes from immunoSEQ multiplex PCR, and its TCRdb copy is limited to in-frame clones, with some not included. The sample has approximately 170,000 clones; roughly 92% are singletons. The V segment lost 5 bases and the J segment 7 bases; nucleotides outside the gene matches: 6. The CDR3 totals 16 residues. CDR1 is SGHNT and CDR2 is YENEEA in the germline V gene. The sample belongs to a study of T cell responses to AZD1222 COVID-19 vaccine. The chain uses TRBV11-3 and TRBJ2-1; TRBD2 matches at 15 bases. The clonotype was recovered from an adult in good health. The source was peripheral blood, collected on day 0 of AZD1222 vaccination. The CDR3 DNA reads TGTGCCAGCAGCCCAACCGGGACTAGCGGGAGGAATGAGCAGTTCTTC. Its protein product is CASSPTGTSGRNEQFF.